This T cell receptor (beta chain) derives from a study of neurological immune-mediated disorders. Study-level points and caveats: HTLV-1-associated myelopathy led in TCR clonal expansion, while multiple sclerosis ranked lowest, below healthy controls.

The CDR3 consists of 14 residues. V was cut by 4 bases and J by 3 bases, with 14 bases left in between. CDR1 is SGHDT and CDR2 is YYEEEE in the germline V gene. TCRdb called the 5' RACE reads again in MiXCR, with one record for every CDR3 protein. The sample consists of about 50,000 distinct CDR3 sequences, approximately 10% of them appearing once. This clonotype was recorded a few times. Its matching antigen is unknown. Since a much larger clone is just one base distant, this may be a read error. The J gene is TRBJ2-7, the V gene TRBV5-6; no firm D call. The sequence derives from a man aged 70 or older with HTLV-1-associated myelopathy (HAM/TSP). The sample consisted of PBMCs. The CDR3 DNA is TGTGCCAGCAGCCCACGGGTGGGGTACTACGAGCAGTACTTC. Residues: CASSPRVGYYEQYF.